This TCR beta chain came from a study of blood T cell repertoires in COVID-19. Enrolled during active infection, Seattle patients were then followed longitudinally. Original methodology: Reference gene primers were amplified, and this amplification served to estimate nucleated cell counts. Here immunoSEQ multiplex PCR was the method, and the copy in TCRdb shows in-frame clones only, minus some. V, J and clone size derive from that table, while D and trimming were established from the DNA sequence. The sample shows under 400,000 clones, 88% of them seen only once. The V end was cut by 8 bases, the J end by 0 bases, with 11 bases between. The CDR3 is 14 residues long. CDR1 MGHDK and CDR2 SYGVNS come from the germline V gene.

The rearrangement uses TRBV25-1 and TRBJ1-5; TRBD1 might be the D (6 bases). Input material: peripheral blood. The TCR originated in a woman aged 25 to 39 with COVID-19, enrolled during active disease. The CDR3: CASAEGDSNQPQHF. The CDR3 DNA sequence: TGTGCCAGCGCTGAGGGGGATAGCAATCAGCCCCAGCATTTT.